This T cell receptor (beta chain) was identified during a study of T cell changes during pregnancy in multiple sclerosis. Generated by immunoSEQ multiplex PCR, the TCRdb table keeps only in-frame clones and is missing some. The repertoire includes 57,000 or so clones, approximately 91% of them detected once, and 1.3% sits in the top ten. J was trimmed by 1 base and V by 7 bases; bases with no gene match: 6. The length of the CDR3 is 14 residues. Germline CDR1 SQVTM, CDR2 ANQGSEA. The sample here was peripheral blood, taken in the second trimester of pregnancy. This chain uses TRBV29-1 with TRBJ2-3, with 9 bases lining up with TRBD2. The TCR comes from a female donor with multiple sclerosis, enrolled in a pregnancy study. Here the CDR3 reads CSATRGGGTDTQYF. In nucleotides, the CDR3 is TGCAGCGCGACGCGGGGGGGCGGCACAGATACGCAGTATTTT.